A selection of T cell receptor beta chains follows, all from one sample in a study of patients and donors after allogeneic stem cell transplantation. In TCRdb, the RT-PCR reads were re-called with MiXCR into one record per CDR3 protein. The sample consists of approximately 200,000 distinct CDR3 sequences, around 40% of them appearing once. Sequencing used blood, either unsorted or a sorted T cell fraction (not recorded which). These receptors came from a human donor who was either an allogeneic HSCT recipient or a stem cell or donor lymphocyte infusion donor (not recorded which). It is not recorded whose cells these are; they may come from a transplant donor. Both conserved end residues are part of each CDR3. D genes are given only for firm matches. Not every row has a clone size; where given, it reads once, few, many or a size class.

clone size: few
V gene: TRBV4-1
D gene: NA
J gene: TRBJ2-3
CDR3 protein: CASRRGPLSTDTQYF
CDR3 DNA: TGCGCCAGCAGGCGGGGGCCCCTAAGCACAGATACGCAGTATTTT

clone size: few
V gene: TRBV18
D gene: TRBD1
J gene: TRBJ1-2
CDR3 protein: CASSPGGNYGYTF
CDR3 DNA: TGTGCCAGCAGTCCAGGGGGCAACTATGGCTACACCTTC

clone size: few
V gene: TRBV20-1
D gene: NA
J gene: TRBJ2-7
CDR3 protein: CSAPGAGEQYF
CDR3 DNA: TGCAGTGCTCCAGGGGCGGGCGAGCAGTACTTC

clone size: NA
V gene: TRBV20-1
D gene: TRBD1
J gene: TRBJ1-5
CDR3 protein: CSAQPWDSMYSNQPQHF
CDR3 DNA: TGCAGTGCTCAACCCTGGGACAGTATGTATAGCAATCAGCCCCAGCATTTT

clone size: NA
V gene: TRBV14
D gene: NA
J gene: TRBJ1-5
CDR3 protein: CASSVLAGSDNQPQHF
CDR3 DNA: TGTGCCAGCAGCGTGTTGGCAGGAAGCGACAATCAGCCCCAGCATTTT

clone size: NA
V gene: TRBV24-1
D gene: TRBD1
J gene: TRBJ2-2
CDR3 protein: CATSDRGQGVVTGELFF
CDR3 DNA: TGTGCCACCAGTGACCGCGGACAGGGGGTAGTCACCGGGGAGCTGTTTTTT

clone size: few
V gene: TRBV10-3
D gene: NA
J gene: TRBJ1-4
CDR3 protein: CAISDMDEKLFF
CDR3 DNA: TGTGCCATCAGCGACATGGATGAAAAACTGTTTTTT

clone size: NA
V gene: TRBV2
D gene: NA
J gene: TRBJ2-7
CDR3 protein: CASKEVTYEQYF
CDR3 DNA: TGTGCCAGCAAGGAGGTTACCTACGAGCAGTACTTC

clone size: NA
V gene: TRBV10-3
D gene: NA
J gene: TRBJ1-1
CDR3 protein: CAISVNFGGGSEAFF
CDR3 DNA: TGTGCCATCAGTGTAAATTTTGGGGGTGGCTCTGAAGCTTTCTTT

clone size: NA
V gene: TRBV7-6
D gene: TRBD1
J gene: TRBJ2-5
CDR3 protein: CASSRDRDIQETQYF
CDR3 DNA: TGTGCCAGCAGCCGCGACAGGGATATACAAGAGACCCAGTACTTC

clone size: few
V gene: TRBV5-1
D gene: TRBD1
J gene: TRBJ1-2
CDR3 protein: CASSSTGDGYTF
CDR3 DNA: TGCGCCAGCAGCTCCACAGGGGACGGCTACACCTTC

clone size: NA
V gene: TRBV15
D gene: NA
J gene: TRBJ2-7
CDR3 protein: CATSRALDLSYEQYF
CDR3 DNA: TGTGCCACCAGCAGAGCCTTAGACTTATCCTACGAGCAGTACTTC

clone size: NA
V gene: TRBV15
D gene: NA
J gene: TRBJ2-3
CDR3 protein: CATSRDQVDTQYF
CDR3 DNA: TGTGCCACCAGCAGAGATCAAGTAGACACGCAGTATTTT

clone size: NA
V gene: TRBV3-1
D gene: NA
J gene: TRBJ1-2
CDR3 protein: CASSQDPPLTNYGYTF
CDR3 DNA: TGTGCCAGCAGCCAAGATCCCCCCCTCACCAACTATGGCTACACCTTC

clone size: NA
V gene: TRBV24-1
D gene: NA
J gene: TRBJ2-5
CDR3 protein: CATSQLETQYF
CDR3 DNA: TGTGCCACCAGTCAATTGGAGACCCAGTACTTC

clone size: NA
V gene: TRBV10-3
D gene: NA
J gene: TRBJ2-1
CDR3 protein: CAISESTWSSYNEQFF
CDR3 DNA: TGTGCCATCAGTGAGTCCACGTGGAGCTCCTACAATGAGCAGTTCTTC

clone size: NA
V gene: TRBV6-1
D gene: NA
J gene: TRBJ2-7
CDR3 protein: CASSEAHTYEQYF
CDR3 DNA: TGTGCCAGCAGTGAAGCCCATACCTACGAGCAGTACTTC

clone size: NA
V gene: TRBV4-2
D gene: NA
J gene: TRBJ2-3
CDR3 protein: CASRWASTDTQYF
CDR3 DNA: TGTGCCAGCCGCTGGGCTAGCACAGATACGCAGTATTTT

clone size: NA
V gene: TRBV15
D gene: NA
J gene: TRBJ1-4
CDR3 protein: CATSRDRREGEKLFF
CDR3 DNA: TGTGCCACCAGCAGAGATCGGAGGGAGGGTGAAAAACTGTTTTTT

clone size: once
V gene: TRBV5-1
D gene: NA
J gene: TRBJ2-7
CDR3 protein: CASSLEGLPYEQYF
CDR3 DNA: TGCGCCAGCAGCTTGGAAGGGTTACCCTACGAGCAGTACTTC

clone size: once
V gene: TRBV6-5
D gene: NA
J gene: TRBJ2-1
CDR3 protein: CASSLKNEQFF
CDR3 DNA: TGTGCCAGCAGCCTCAAAAATGAGCAGTTCTTC

clone size: NA
V gene: TRBV5-1
D gene: NA
J gene: TRBJ2-5
CDR3 protein: CASNRGSEETQYF
CDR3 DNA: TGCGCCAGCAACAGAGGAAGCGAAGAGACCCAGTACTTC

clone size: once
V gene: TRBV10-3
D gene: TRBD1
J gene: TRBJ1-1
CDR3 protein: CATRQGYTEAFF
CDR3 DNA: TGTGCCACCCGACAGGGCTACACTGAAGCTTTCTTT

clone size: once
V gene: TRBV6-5
D gene: TRBD1
J gene: TRBJ1-6
CDR3 protein: CASSYLGQGWSPLHF
CDR3 DNA: TGTGCCAGCAGTTACCTCGGACAGGGGTGGTCACCCCTCCACTTT

clone size: few
V gene: TRBV2
D gene: NA
J gene: TRBJ1-5
CDR3 protein: CAIRGESNQPQHF
CDR3 DNA: TGTGCTATACGGGGGGAGTCGAACCAGCCCCAGCATTTT

clone size: NA
V gene: TRBV12-3/TRBV12-4
D gene: NA
J gene: TRBJ1-5
CDR3 protein: CASSFGGPSQPQHF
CDR3 DNA: TGTGCCAGCAGTTTCGGGGGCCCCAGTCAGCCCCAGCATTTT

clone size: NA
V gene: TRBV28
D gene: TRBD2
J gene: TRBJ2-1
CDR3 protein: CASRFLTSGGLYNEQFF
CDR3 DNA: TGTGCCAGCAGATTCCTTACTAGCGGGGGGCTCTACAATGAGCAGTTCTTC

clone size: NA
V gene: TRBV12-3/TRBV12-4
D gene: NA
J gene: TRBJ2-1
CDR3 protein: CASSLAEEQFF
CDR3 DNA: TGTGCCAGCAGTTTAGCGGAAGAGCAGTTCTTC

clone size: few
V gene: TRBV2
D gene: NA
J gene: TRBJ2-7
CDR3 protein: CASSEAGVGEQYF
CDR3 DNA: TGTGCCAGCAGTGAGGCAGGGGTGGGCGAGCAGTACTTC

clone size: NA
V gene: TRBV4-1
D gene: NA
J gene: TRBJ1-2
CDR3 protein: CASSQVHRYGYTF
CDR3 DNA: TGCGCCAGCAGCCAAGTCCATCGTTATGGCTACACCTTC

clone size: NA
V gene: TRBV6-1
D gene: NA
J gene: TRBJ1-1
CDR3 protein: CASSAKGHTEAFF
CDR3 DNA: TGTGCCAGCAGTGCGAAAGGGCACACTGAAGCTTTCTTT

clone size: NA
V gene: TRBV20-1
D gene: NA
J gene: TRBJ1-4
CDR3 protein: CSARSPWGEKLFF
CDR3 DNA: TGCAGTGCTAGGTCCCCGTGGGGTGAAAAACTGTTTTTT

clone size: few
V gene: TRBV20-1
D gene: TRBD1
J gene: TRBJ1-2
CDR3 protein: CSAPRQGLGGYTF
CDR3 DNA: TGCAGTGCTCCCAGACAGGGTTTGGGTGGCTACACCTTC

clone size: NA
V gene: TRBV18
D gene: TRBD2
J gene: TRBJ2-2
CDR3 protein: CASSRTGTSWIGELFF
CDR3 DNA: TGTGCCAGCTCACGAACCGGGACTAGCTGGATCGGGGAGCTGTTTTTT

clone size: NA
V gene: TRBV6-2/TRBV6-3
D gene: NA
J gene: TRBJ2-3
CDR3 protein: CASSIRRTADTQYF
CDR3 DNA: TGTGCCAGCAGCATCCGACGGACGGCTGATACGCAGTATTTT

clone size: NA
V gene: TRBV4-3
D gene: NA
J gene: TRBJ1-6
CDR3 protein: CASSQDGREGGNSPLHF
CDR3 DNA: TGCGCCAGCAGCCAAGATGGGCGAGAGGGTGGGAATTCACCCCTCCACTTT

clone size: NA
V gene: TRBV10-3
D gene: NA
J gene: TRBJ1-5
CDR3 protein: CAISAKNQPQHF
CDR3 DNA: TGTGCCATCAGCGCAAAGAATCAGCCCCAGCATTTT

clone size: few
V gene: TRBV20-1
D gene: NA
J gene: TRBJ1-1
CDR3 protein: CSVPRQDTEAFF
CDR3 DNA: TGCAGTGTCCCCAGACAGGACACTGAAGCTTTCTTT

clone size: NA
V gene: TRBV7-2
D gene: NA
J gene: TRBJ1-3
CDR3 protein: CASSLRDGGNTIYF
CDR3 DNA: TGTGCCAGCAGCTTAAGGGATGGCGGAAACACCATATATTTT

clone size: NA
V gene: TRBV5-1
D gene: NA
J gene: TRBJ1-5
CDR3 protein: CASSLIAGANQPQHF
CDR3 DNA: TGCGCCAGCAGCCTCATTGCGGGGGCGAATCAGCCCCAGCATTTT

clone size: few
V gene: TRBV7-6
D gene: NA
J gene: TRBJ1-1
CDR3 protein: CASSQAGRAFF
CDR3 DNA: TGTGCCAGCAGCCAAGCAGGGAGAGCTTTCTTT

clone size: few
V gene: TRBV12-3/TRBV12-4
D gene: NA
J gene: TRBJ1-6
CDR3 protein: CASSHGRYNSPLHF
CDR3 DNA: TGTGCCAGCAGCCACGGACGGTATAATTCACCCCTCCACTTT

clone size: NA
V gene: TRBV6-2/TRBV6-3
D gene: NA
J gene: TRBJ1-5
CDR3 protein: CASSFTLSRSYSNQPQHF
CDR3 DNA: TGTGCCAGCAGTTTCACGTTGTCTAGGAGTTATAGCAATCAGCCCCAGCATTTT

clone size: NA
V gene: TRBV5-1
D gene: TRBD2
J gene: TRBJ2-5
CDR3 protein: CASSMGLADQETQYF
CDR3 DNA: TGCGCCAGCAGCATGGGACTAGCGGACCAAGAGACCCAGTACTTC

clone size: few
V gene: TRBV7-2
D gene: NA
J gene: TRBJ1-1
CDR3 protein: CASSLTGFITEAFF
CDR3 DNA: TGTGCCAGCAGCCTAACAGGGTTTATCACTGAAGCTTTCTTT

clone size: once
V gene: TRBV28
D gene: NA
J gene: TRBJ1-1
CDR3 protein: CASSLSEGSGTEAFF
CDR3 DNA: TGTGCCAGCAGTTTAAGTGAGGGAAGCGGCACTGAAGCTTTCTTT

clone size: NA
V gene: TRBV27
D gene: TRBD1
J gene: TRBJ2-7
CDR3 protein: CASSLFFGAGGLYEQYF
CDR3 DNA: TGTGCCAGCAGTTTATTCTTTGGGGCAGGGGGCTTGTACGAGCAGTACTTC

clone size: few
V gene: TRBV15
D gene: NA
J gene: TRBJ2-2
CDR3 protein: CATSRDLPGELFF
CDR3 DNA: TGTGCCACCAGCAGAGATCTCCCCGGGGAGCTGTTTTTT

clone size: few
V gene: TRBV12-3/TRBV12-4
D gene: NA
J gene: TRBJ1-5
CDR3 protein: CASSFHRDTQPQHF
CDR3 DNA: TGTGCCAGCAGTTTTCATCGGGACACCCAGCCCCAGCATTTT